The 13 T cell receptor beta chains reported below all come from one sample, sequenced in a study of T cell repertoires in cytomegalovirus infection. TCRdb reprocessed the reads via MiXCR and lists one record per CDR3 protein. The data contain some 68,000 distinct CDR3 sequences, more than 20% of them singletons. For these TCRs, the target antigens are not known. Input material: PBMCs, sequenced either directly or after in vitro stimulation (not recorded which). These receptors came from a human donor in good health (CMV status not recorded). Some clones in this sample may be carry-over from other donors' samples.

This clonotype was seen only a few times. The chain recombines TRBV4-3 with TRBJ1-5; D ambiguous. In germline, CDR1 is LGHNA, CDR2 YSLEER. Deletions cut 0 bases from V and 0 bases from J, with 6 bases between. CDR3 length: 15 residues. The CDR3 DNA follows: TGCGCCAGCAGCCAAGATAAGTCTAGCAATCAGCCCCAGCATTTT. This codes for CASSQDKSSNQPQHF.

This clonotype showed up just a few times. J is TRBJ1-1 and V is TRBV6-1; 8 bases agree with TRBD1. CDR3 length: 16 residues. J lost 1 base, V lost 5 bases, and 9 bases had no gene match. Looked up from germline, CDR1 is MNHNS and CDR2 is SASEGT. In DNA form, the CDR3 reads TGTGCCAGCAGTTATATGGTTACAGGGGGGAACACTGAAGCTTTCTTT. Translated: CASSYMVTGGNTEAFF.

CDR3: CASSLGIELFF. CDR3 bases: TGTGCCAGCAGCTTAGGTATTGAGCTGTTTTTT. The chain employs TRBV7-8 and TRBJ1-4; D remains ambiguous. This CDR3 is 11 amino acids long. With 1 base removed from V and 14 bases from J, the gap between germline ends came to 8 bases. Per germline, CDR1 SGHVS and CDR2 FQNEAQ.

The J gene is TRBJ1-5, the V gene TRBV28; 9 nucleotides align to TRBD1. Germline V gene sequence: CDR1 MDHEN, CDR2 SYDVKM. This CDR3 region has 14 residues. J was trimmed by 5 bases and V by 5 bases; bases with no gene match: 4. The CDR3 region is CASSTGGDDQPQHF. In DNA, the CDR3 is TGTGCCAGCAGTACAGGGGGCGATGATCAGCCCCAGCATTTT.

This clonotype was seen more than once but under ten times. The rearrangement links TRBV18 to TRBJ2-7, with TRBD1 identical over 7 bases. V was pared by 4 bases and J by 5 bases, with 8 bases of the junction left unmatched. CDR3 size: 14 residues. Germline V gene data show CDR1 as KGHSH and CDR2 as LQKENI. The DNA of the CDR3 is TGTGCCAGCTCACAACAGACAGGGTTCCACGAGCAGTACGTC. Its protein is CASSQQTGFHEQYV.

This chain joins TRBV28 and TRBJ1-5; the D gene is possibly TRBD1 (5 bases). This CDR3 region has 16 residues. V shed 7 bases and J shed 2 bases, with 18 bases lying between them. The germline V gene has CDR1 MDHEN and CDR2 SYDVKM. The CDR3 DNA reads as TGTGCCAGCACCCTCGGGGGTTTCGTCGGCAATCAGCCCCAGCATTTT. It encodes CASTLGGFVGNQPQHF.

This clonotype was seen only a few times. The chain carries TRBV12-3 or TRBV12-4 and TRBJ1-1; no firm D call. The CDR3 is 11 amino acids. Between the trimmed V and J ends, which lost 2 bases and 7 bases, there was a span of 5 bases. The CDR3 loop is CASSLKGEAFF. The CDR3, as DNA: TGTGCCAGCAGTTTAAAGGGTGAAGCTTTCTTT.

This clonotype was counted many times. CDR3 nucleotides: TGTGCCAGCAGCGCCCAGGATCTTAAACTGTTTTTT. Protein sequence: CASSAQDLKLFF. The chain recombines TRBV7-8 with TRBJ1-4, with unresolved D. This CDR3 is built from 12 residues. Germline V gene sequence: CDR1 SGHVS, CDR2 FQNEAQ. Trimming took off 5 bases at V and 11 bases at J, with 12 bases between the two ends.

The chain uses TRBV7-8 and TRBJ2-5, with D tentatively TRBD2 (5 bases). Trimming cost V 5 bases and J 3 bases, with 16 bases left between them. The CDR3 is 15 residues long. Germline lookup yields CDR1 SGHVS and CDR2 FQNEAQ. The CDR3 DNA follows: TGTGCCAGCAGCCCCTTCTCCCCCGGGGAAGAGACCCAGTACTTC. It translates to CASSPFSPGEETQYF.

This clonotype was detected many times. The V gene is TRBV13, the J gene TRBJ1-4, with D uncertain. Per germline, CDR1 PRHDT and CDR2 FYEKMQ (reference sequence). The CDR3 has 13 amino acids. Trimming stripped 5 bases from V and 7 bases from J, with 11 bases between. The CDR3 region has the DNA TGTGCCAGCAGCCCTGAGGCCGGTGAAAAACTGTTTTTT. It encodes CASSPEAGEKLFF.

This chain uses TRBV3-1 with TRBJ2-1, with 9 positions matching TRBD2. V lost 4 bases, J lost 8 bases, and 12 bases stayed unmatched. The germline V gene has CDR1 LGHDT and CDR2 YNNKEL (reference sequence). The CDR3 spans 16 residues. This CDR3 reads CASSPPRGRASYEQFF. CDR3 coding DNA: TGTGCCAGCAGCCCCCCCCGCGGGAGGGCTTCATATGAGCAGTTCTTC.

This clonotype appeared a few times. This chain uses TRBV12-3 or TRBV12-4 with TRBJ2-2; perhaps TRBD1 as D (5 bases). Trimming left V 3 bases short and J 6 bases short, with 8 bases between. The CDR3 is 13 amino acids. CDR3 loop: CASSFLRAGELFF. DNA of the CDR3: TGTGCCAGCAGTTTTCTCAGGGCCGGGGAGCTGTTTTTT.

The genes are TRBV19 and TRBJ2-7, with D tentatively TRBD2 (6 bases). CDR3 size: 16 residues. CDR1 and CDR2 from the germline V gene are LNHDA and SQIVND (reference sequence). The V and J ends lost 5 bases and 2 bases respectively, with 19 bases between them. This CDR3 reads CASSPESGFIPYEQYF. The CDR3 nucleotides are TGTGCCAGTAGTCCCGAAAGCGGGTTTATCCCCTACGAGCAGTACTTC.